This TCR beta chain was sequenced during a study of blood T cell repertoires in COVID-19. Using immunoSEQ multiplex PCR, the repertoire was profiled, and TCRdb retains in-frame clones only, with some absent. Altogether hundreds of thousands of clones are present, 70% to 90% being singletons, with the ten largest covering about an eighth. CDR1 LNHDA and CDR2 SQIVND come from the germline V gene (reference sequence). This CDR3 is built from 12 residues. V lost 3 bases and J lost 4, with 7 bases in between. The genes are TRBV19 and TRBJ2-7; D remains ambiguous. Sequencing was done on a sample of peripheral blood. This sequence originates from a woman younger than 30 who had recovered from COVID-19. CDR3 sequence (DNA): TGTGCCAGTAGTATGAGAGGTTACGAGCAGTACTTC. Translated: CASSMRGYEQYF.